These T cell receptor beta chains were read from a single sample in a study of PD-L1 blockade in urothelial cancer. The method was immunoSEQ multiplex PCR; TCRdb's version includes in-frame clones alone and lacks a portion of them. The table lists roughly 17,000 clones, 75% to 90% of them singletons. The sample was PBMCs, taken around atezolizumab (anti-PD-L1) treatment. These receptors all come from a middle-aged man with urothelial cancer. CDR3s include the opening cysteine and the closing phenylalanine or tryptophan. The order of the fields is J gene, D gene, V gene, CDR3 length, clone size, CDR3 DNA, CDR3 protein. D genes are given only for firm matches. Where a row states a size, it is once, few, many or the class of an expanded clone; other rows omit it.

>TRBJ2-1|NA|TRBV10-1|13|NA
TGCGCCAGCAGCCCCTTGGGGCGCAATGAGCAGTTCTTC
CASSPLGRNEQFF
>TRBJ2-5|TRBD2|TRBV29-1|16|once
TGCAGCGTTGAATTCGGTAGCGGGAGGTTTCAAGAGACCCAGTACTTC
CSVEFGSGRFQETQYF
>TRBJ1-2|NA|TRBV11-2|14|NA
TGTGCCAGCAGCCCTTTGCCCAGGAACTATGGCTACACCTTC
CASSPLPRNYGYTF
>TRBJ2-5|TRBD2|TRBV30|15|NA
TGTGCCTGGACCTCGAGCGGGGGGGCCGTGGAGACCCAGTACTTC
CAWTSSGGAVETQYF
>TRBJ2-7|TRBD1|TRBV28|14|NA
TGTGCCAGCAGCGAACGACAGGGCCCCTACGAGCAGTACTTC
CASSERQGPYEQYF
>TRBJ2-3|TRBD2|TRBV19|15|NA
TGTGCCAGTAGTTTTTTAGCGGGGGGCACAGATACGCAGTATTTT
CASSFLAGGTDTQYF
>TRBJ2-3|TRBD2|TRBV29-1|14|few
TGCAGCGTTGACCGCGGGAGAGGCACAGATACGCAGTATTTT
CSVDRGRGTDTQYF
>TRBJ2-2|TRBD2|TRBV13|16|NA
TGTGCCAGCAGCCTGAGGACTAGCGGGAGGACCGGGGAGCTGTTTTTT
CASSLRTSGRTGELFF
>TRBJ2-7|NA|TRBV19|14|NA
TGTGCCAGTAGTGGGCGGGTAAACTCCTACGAGCAGTACTTC
CASSGRVNSYEQYF
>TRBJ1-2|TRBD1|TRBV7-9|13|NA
TGTGCCAGCAGTCTTCAGGGGGCGCGTGGCTACACCTTC
CASSLQGARGYTF
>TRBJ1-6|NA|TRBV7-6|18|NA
TGTGCCAGCAGCTTAGAGGCGGGCAGGAGCTCCTATAATTCACCCCTCCACTTT
CASSLEAGRSSYNSPLHF
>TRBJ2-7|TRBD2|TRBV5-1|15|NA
TGCGCCAGCAGCACGACTAGCGGAGGATCCTACGAGCAGTACTTC
CASSTTSGGSYEQYF
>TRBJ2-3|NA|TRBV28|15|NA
TGTGCCAGCAGTTTGGGCGGGATAAGGACAGATACGCAGTATTTT
CASSLGGIRTDTQYF
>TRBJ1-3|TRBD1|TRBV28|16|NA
TGTGCCAGCAGTTTAAGAGGGGGCGGTTATGGAAACACCATATATTTT
CASSLRGGGYGNTIYF
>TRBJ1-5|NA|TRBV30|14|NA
TGTGCCTGGAGTTACGGGCCTAGCCTCCAGCCCCAGCATTTT
CAWSYGPSLQPQHF
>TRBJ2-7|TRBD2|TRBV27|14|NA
TGTGCCAGCAGCTTCGGGACTAGCGGGCGGGTGCAGTACTTC
CASSFGTSGRVQYF
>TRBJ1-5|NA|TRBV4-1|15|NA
TGCGCCAGCAGCCAGGAGACAGGTGGCAATCAGCCCCAGCATTTT
CASSQETGGNQPQHF
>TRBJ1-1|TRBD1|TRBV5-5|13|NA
TGTGCCAGCACCCGACAGGGAGGCACTGAAGCTTTCTTT
CASTRQGGTEAFF
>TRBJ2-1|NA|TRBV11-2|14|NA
TGTGCCAGCAGCTTAGTGGGTACGAGGAATGAGCAGTTCTTC
CASSLVGTRNEQFF
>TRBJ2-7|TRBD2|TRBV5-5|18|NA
TGTGCCAGCAGCTTAAATCTTCCGGGACTAGCTACCGCCTACGAGCAGTACTTC
CASSLNLPGLATAYEQYF
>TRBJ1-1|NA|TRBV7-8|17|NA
TGTGCCAGCAGCCCCGCCCGTTGGAAGACAAGGAACACTGAAGCTTTCTTT
CASSPARWKTRNTEAFF
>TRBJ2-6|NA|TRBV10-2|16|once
TGCGCCAGCAGTGTGGACAGCCTCTCTGGGGCCAACGTCCTGACTTTC
CASSVDSLSGANVLTF
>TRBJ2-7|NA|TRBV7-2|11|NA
TGTGCCAGCAGTTCACAGTCCGAGCAGTACTTC
CASSSQSEQYF
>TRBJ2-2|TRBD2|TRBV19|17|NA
TGTGCCAGTAGTATAGATAAGGGACTAGCGGGCACCGGGGAGCTGTTTTTT
CASSIDKGLAGTGELFF
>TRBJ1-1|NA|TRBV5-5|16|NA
TGTGCCAGCAGCTTGGTTGCTACCGGGTTGAACACTGAAGCTTTCTTT
CASSLVATGLNTEAFF
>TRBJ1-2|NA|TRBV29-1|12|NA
TGCAGCGCCTCGTTACTGGACTATGGCTACACCTTC
CSASLLDYGYTF
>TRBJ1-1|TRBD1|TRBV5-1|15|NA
TGCGCCAGCAGTCGGGACAGCAATATGAACACTGAAGCTTTCTTT
CASSRDSNMNTEAFF
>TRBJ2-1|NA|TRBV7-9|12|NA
TGTGCCAGCGCGGCCACCTACAATGAGCAGTTCTTC
CASAATYNEQFF
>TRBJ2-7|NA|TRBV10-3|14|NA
TGTGCCATCAGAACAGGGATCGTCTCCTACGAGCAGTACTTC
CAIRTGIVSYEQYF
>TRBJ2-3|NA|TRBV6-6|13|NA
TGTGCCAGCAGTTTCCGACTAACAGATACGCAGTATTTT
CASSFRLTDTQYF
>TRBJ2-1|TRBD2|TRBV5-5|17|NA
TGTGCCAGCAGCTTTAGACTAGCGGGAGCCCTAGGGAATGAGCAGTTCTTC
CASSFRLAGALGNEQFF
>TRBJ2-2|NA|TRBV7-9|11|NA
TGTGCCAGCAGTCCTCCGGGGGAGCTGTTTTTT
CASSPPGELFF
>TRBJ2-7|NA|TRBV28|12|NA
TGTGCCAGCAGTTTAACAGCCTACGAGCAGTACTTC
CASSLTAYEQYF
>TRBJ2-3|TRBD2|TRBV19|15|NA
TGTGCCAGTACGAGACTAGCGGGGGGGGCAGATACGCAGTATTTT
CASTRLAGGADTQYF
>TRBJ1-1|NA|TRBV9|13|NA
TGTGCCAGCAGCTTCCAGGGACTGGATGAAGCTTTCTTT
CASSFQGLDEAFF
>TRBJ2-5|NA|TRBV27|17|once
TGTGCCAGCAGTTTATATACTCCCGGGAGAAGCCAAGAGACCCAGTACTTC
CASSLYTPGRSQETQYF
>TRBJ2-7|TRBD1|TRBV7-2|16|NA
TGTGCCAGCAGCCTAACTGGGACAGGGATCTCCTACGAGCAGTACTTC
CASSLTGTGISYEQYF
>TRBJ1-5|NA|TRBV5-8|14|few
TGTGCCAGCAGCTTCGACGGACTGAATCAGCCCCAGCATTTT
CASSFDGLNQPQHF
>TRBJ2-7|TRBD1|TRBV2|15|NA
TGTGCCAGCAGCAGTTCCAGGGGGACCCCCTACGAGCAGTACTTC
CASSSSRGTPYEQYF
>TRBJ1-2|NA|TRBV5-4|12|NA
TGTGCCACCGCAAACAGGGATAGGGGCTACACCTTC
CATANRDRGYTF